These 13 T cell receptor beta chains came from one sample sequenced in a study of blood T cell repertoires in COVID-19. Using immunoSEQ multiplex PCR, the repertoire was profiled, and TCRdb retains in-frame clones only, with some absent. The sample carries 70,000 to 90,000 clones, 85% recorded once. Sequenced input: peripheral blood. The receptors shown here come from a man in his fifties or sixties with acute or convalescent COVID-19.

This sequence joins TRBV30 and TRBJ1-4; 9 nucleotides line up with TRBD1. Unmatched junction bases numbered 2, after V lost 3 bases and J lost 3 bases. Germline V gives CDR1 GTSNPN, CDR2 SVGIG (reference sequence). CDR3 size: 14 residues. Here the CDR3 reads CAWRRDRANEKLFF. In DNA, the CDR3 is TGTGCCTGGAGGCGGGACAGGGCTAATGAAAAACTGTTTTTT.

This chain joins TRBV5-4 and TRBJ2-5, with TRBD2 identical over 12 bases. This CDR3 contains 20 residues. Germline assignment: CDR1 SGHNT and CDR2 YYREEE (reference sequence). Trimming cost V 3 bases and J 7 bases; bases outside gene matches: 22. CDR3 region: CASSSDNEGLAGQAVGTQYF. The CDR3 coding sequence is TGTGCCAGCAGCTCGGATAATGAGGGACTAGCGGGCCAAGCGGTAGGGACCCAGTACTTC.

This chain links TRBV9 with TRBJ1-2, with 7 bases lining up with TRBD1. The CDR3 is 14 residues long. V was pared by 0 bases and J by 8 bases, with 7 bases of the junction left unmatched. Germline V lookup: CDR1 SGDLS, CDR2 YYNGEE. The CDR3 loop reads CASSVAGGTVGYTF. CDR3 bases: TGTGCCAGCAGCGTAGCAGGTGGGACAGTCGGCTACACCTTC. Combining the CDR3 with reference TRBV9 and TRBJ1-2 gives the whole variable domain DSGVTQTPKHLITATGQRVTLRCSPRSGDLSVYWYQQSLDQGLQFLIQYYNGEERAKGNILERFSAQQFPDLHSELNLSSLELGDSALYFCASSVAGGTVGYTFGSGTRLTVV.

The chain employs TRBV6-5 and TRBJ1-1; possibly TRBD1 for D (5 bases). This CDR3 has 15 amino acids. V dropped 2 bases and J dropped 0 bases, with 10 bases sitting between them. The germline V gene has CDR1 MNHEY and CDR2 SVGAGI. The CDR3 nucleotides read TGTGCCAGCAGTTACCGTTTAGGGGTGAACACTGAAGCTTTCTTT. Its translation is CASSYRLGVNTEAFF.

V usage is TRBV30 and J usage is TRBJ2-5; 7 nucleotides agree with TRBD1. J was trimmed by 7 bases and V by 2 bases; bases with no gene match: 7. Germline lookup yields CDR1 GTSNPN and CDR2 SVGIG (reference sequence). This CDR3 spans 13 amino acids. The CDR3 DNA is TGTGCCTGGAGTATACAGGGGCTTGGGACCCAGTACTTC. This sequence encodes CAWSIQGLGTQYF.

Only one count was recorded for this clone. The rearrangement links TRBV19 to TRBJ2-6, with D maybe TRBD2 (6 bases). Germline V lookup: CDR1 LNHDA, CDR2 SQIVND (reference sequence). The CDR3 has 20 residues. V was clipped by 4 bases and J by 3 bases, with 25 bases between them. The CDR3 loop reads CASSTSGFGDSHGGANVLTF. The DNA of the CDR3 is TGTGCCAGTAGTACCTCGGGATTCGGGGACTCGCACGGTGGGGCCAACGTCCTGACTTTC.

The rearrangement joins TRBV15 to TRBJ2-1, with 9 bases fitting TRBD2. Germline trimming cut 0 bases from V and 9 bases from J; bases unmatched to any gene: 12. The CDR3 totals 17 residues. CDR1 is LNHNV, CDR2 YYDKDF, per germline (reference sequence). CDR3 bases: TGTGCCACCAGCAGAGATAACATAGCGGGGGTATCCGGTGAGCAGTTCTTC. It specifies CATSRDNIAGVSGEQFF. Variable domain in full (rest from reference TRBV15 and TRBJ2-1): DAMVIQNPRYQVTQFGKPVTLSCSQTLNHNVMYWYQQKSSQAPKLLFHYYDKDFNNEADTPDNFQSRRPNTSFCFLDIRSPGLGDTAMYLCATSRDNIAGVSGEQFFGPGTRLTVL.

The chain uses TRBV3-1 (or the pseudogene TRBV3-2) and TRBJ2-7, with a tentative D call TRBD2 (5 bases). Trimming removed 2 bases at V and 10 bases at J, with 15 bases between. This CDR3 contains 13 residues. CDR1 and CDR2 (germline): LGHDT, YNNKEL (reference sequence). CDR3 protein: CASSQSRRLAQYF. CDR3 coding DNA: TGTGCCAGCAGCCAATCAAGGCGTCTAGCACAGTACTTC.

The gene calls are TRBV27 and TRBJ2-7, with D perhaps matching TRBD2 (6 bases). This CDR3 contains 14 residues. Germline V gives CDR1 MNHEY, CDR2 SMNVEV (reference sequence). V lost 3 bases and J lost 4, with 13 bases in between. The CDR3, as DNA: TGTGCCAGCAGTTTCCGGGGGTTTGATTACGAGCAGTACTTC. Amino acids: CASSFRGFDYEQYF.

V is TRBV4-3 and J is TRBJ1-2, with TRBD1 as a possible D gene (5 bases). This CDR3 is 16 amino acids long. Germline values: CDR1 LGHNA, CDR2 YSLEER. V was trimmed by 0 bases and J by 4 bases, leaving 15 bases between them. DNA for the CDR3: TGCGCCAGCAGCCAAGATGGAGGCGGGACGAGCTATGGCTACACCTTC. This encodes CASSQDGGGTSYGYTF.

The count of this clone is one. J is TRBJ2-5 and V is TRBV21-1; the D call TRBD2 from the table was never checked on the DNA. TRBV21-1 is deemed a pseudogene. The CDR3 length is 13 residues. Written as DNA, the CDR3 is TGTGCCAGCAGCAAAGAGGAGATGGAGACCCAGTACTTC. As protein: CASSKEEMETQYF.

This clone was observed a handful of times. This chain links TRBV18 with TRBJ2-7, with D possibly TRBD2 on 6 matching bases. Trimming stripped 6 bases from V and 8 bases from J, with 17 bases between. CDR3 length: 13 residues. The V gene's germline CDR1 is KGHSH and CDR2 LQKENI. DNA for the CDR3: TGTGCCAGCTCCCCAGCGGGCTTGGAGAAGCAGTACTTC. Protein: CASSPAGLEKQYF.

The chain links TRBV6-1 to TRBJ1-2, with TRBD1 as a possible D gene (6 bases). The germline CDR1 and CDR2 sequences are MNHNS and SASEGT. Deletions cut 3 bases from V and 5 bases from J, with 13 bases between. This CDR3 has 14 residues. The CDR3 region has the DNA TGTGCCAGCAGTGAGGGGGCGAGGACTTATGGCTACACCTTC. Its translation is CASSEGARTYGYTF.